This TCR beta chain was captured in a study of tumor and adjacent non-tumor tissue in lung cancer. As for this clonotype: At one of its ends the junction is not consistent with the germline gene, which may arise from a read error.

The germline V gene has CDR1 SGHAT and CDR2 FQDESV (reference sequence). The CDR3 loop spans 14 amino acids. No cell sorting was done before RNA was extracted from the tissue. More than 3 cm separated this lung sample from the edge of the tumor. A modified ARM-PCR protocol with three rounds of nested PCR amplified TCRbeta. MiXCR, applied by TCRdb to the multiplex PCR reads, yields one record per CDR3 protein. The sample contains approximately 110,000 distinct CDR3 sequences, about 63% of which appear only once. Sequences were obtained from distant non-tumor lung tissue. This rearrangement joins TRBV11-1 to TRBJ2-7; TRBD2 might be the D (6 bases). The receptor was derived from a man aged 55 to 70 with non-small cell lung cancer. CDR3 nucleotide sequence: TGTACTAGCAGCTTTCCCGGCGGCGCCTACGCGCAGTACTTC. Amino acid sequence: CTSSFPGGAYAQYF.